The entry below gives a single T cell receptor beta chain sequence along with its context. Treatment described: oral pan-JAK inhibitor, 5-10 mg twice daily. Sorting of CD4+ and CD8+ T cells was performed on PBMCs. The data derive from a study of CD8+ T cells in alopecia areata. Study at large: Twice daily, treated patients received 5 to 10 mg of oral tofacitinib.

As the sequencing template, cDNA was produced by extracting RNA and reverse transcribing it. Only in-frame clones appear in the TCRdb table, and some are missing; sequencing was by immunoSEQ multiplex PCR. In the table there are about 210,000 clones, approximately 72% of which are singletons. V lost 5 bases to trimming and J lost 0 bases, with 11 bases between them. CDR3 length equals 14 residues. CDR1 and CDR2 from the germline V gene are WSHSY and SAAADI. The sequence derives from a human donor with alopecia areata. The sample was CD4+ T cells sorted from blood, taken at approximately week 44, from a patient treated with tofacitinib. The gene calls are TRBV10-2 and TRBJ2-7; possible D gene TRBD1, 5 bases. CDR3 sequence (DNA): TGCGCCAGCAGTATCGGACAATTCTCCTACGAGCAGTACTTC. This encodes CASSIGQFSYEQYF.